One sample yielded the 6 T cell receptor beta chains listed below, sequenced in a study of blood T cell repertoires in COVID-19. Only in-frame clones appear in the TCRdb table, and some are missing; sequencing was by immunoSEQ multiplex PCR. The data hold 110,000 or so clones, with about 90% observed a single time. Sequencing was done on a sample of peripheral blood. These receptors were obtained from a human donor in a cohort sampled during active COVID-19.

This clone was recorded only once. This chain links TRBV18 with TRBJ2-3, with 12 bases aligning to TRBD2. V gave up 4 bases and J gave up 4 bases; unmatched junction bases: 18. The CDR3 has 20 residues. Per the germline V gene, CDR1 is KGHSH and CDR2 is LQKENI. This CDR3 reads CASSLTGLAGSPLYADTQYF. The CDR3 nucleotides are TGTGCCAGCTCACTAACTGGACTAGCGGGAAGCCCTCTCTACGCAGATACGCAGTATTTT.

This clone showed up just once. The chain is built from TRBV30 and TRBJ1-4; D call uncertain. V lost 2 bases and J 6 bases, leaving 13 bases between the germline ends. The CDR3 loop spans 14 amino acids. Germline CDR1 GTSNPN, CDR2 SVGIG (reference sequence). CDR3 nucleotides: TGTGCCTGGAGTTCAGAGGGTTTGGATGAAAAACTGTTTTTT. This translates into CAWSSEGLDEKLFF.

V is TRBV11-3 and J is TRBJ2-3; 8 bases fit TRBD1. The CDR3 loop spans 15 amino acids. The germline V gene encodes CDR1 SGHNT and CDR2 YENEEA. Trimming took 4 bases from V and 1 from J; bases not matched to a gene: 4. The CDR3 sequence is CASSSGGAGTDTQYF. The CDR3 region has the DNA TGTGCCAGCAGCTCAGGGGGCGCGGGCACAGATACGCAGTATTTT.

V and J are TRBV10-1 and TRBJ2-7; D is undetermined. Trimming took 3 bases from V and 0 from J, leaving 3 bases between them. The CDR3 runs 12 residues. CDR1 and CDR2 (germline): WNHNN, SYGVQD (reference sequence). CDR3 DNA sequence: TGCGCCAGCAGTGACTACTCCTACGAGCAGTACTTC. Amino acid sequence: CASSDYSYEQYF.

The chain joins TRBV28 to TRBJ1-5, with 8 bases lining up with TRBD1. J lost 0 bases, V lost 2 bases, and 6 bases had no gene match. Germline lookup yields CDR1 MDHEN and CDR2 SYDVKM. The CDR3 consists of 17 residues. The DNA for the CDR3 is TGTGCCAGCAGTTTAAGGACAGGGCGATTTAGCAATCAGCCCCAGCATTTT. The encoded protein is CASSLRTGRFSNQPQHF.

This chain connects TRBV5-1 to TRBJ1-4; a possible D gene is TRBD1 (6 bases). The germline V gene has CDR1 SGHRS and CDR2 YFSETQ. V lost 4 bases and J 3 bases, leaving 16 bases between the germline ends. The CDR3 extends over 16 amino acids. The CDR3 loop is CASSPTPTGSNEKLFF. CDR3 DNA sequence: TGCGCCAGCAGCCCAACGCCGACAGGATCTAATGAAAAACTGTTTTTT.